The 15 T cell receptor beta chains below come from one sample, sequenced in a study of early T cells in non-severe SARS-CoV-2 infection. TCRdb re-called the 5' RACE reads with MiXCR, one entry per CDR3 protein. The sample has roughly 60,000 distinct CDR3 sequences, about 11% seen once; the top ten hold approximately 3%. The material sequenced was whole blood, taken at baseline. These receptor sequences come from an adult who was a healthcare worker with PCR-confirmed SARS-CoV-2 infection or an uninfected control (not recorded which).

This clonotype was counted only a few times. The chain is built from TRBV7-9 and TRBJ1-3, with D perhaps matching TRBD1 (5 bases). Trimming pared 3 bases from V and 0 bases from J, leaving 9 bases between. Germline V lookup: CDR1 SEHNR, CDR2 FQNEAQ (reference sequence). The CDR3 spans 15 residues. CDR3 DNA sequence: TGTGCCAGCAGCTTCGGGGCTTCCTCTGGAAACACCATATATTTT. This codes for CASSFGASSGNTIYF.

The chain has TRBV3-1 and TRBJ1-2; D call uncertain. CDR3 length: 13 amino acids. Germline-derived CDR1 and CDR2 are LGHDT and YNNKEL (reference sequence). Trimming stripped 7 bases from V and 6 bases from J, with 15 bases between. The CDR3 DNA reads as TGTGCCAGCACCCCCCAGTTGGGAAATGGCTACACCTTC. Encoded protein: CASTPQLGNGYTF.

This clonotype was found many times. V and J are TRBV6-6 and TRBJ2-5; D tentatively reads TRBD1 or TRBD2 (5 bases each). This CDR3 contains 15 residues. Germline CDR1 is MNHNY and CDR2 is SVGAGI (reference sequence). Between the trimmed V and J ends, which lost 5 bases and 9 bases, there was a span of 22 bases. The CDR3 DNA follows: TGTGCCAGCAGTGGGCACCGGGACCCTGGGGGTGCCCAGTACTTC. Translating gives CASSGHRDPGGAQYF.

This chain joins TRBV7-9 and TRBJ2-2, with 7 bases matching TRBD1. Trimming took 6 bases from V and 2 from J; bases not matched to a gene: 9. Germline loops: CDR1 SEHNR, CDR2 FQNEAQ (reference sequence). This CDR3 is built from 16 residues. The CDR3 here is CASRNRTGANTGELFF. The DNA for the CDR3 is TGTGCCAGCAGAAATCGGACAGGTGCAAACACCGGGGAGCTGTTTTTT.

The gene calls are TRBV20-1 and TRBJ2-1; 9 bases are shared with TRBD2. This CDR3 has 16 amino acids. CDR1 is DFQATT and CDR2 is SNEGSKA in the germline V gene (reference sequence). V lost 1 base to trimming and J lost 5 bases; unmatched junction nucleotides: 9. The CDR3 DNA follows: TGCAGTGCTAGAGCTCACCTAGCGGGGCCAAACAATGAGCAGTTCTTC. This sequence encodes CSARAHLAGPNNEQFF.

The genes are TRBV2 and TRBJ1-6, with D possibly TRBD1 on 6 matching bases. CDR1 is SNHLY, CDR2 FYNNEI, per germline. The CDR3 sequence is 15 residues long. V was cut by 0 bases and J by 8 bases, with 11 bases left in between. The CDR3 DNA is TGTGCCAGCAGTGAAGCTGTCAGGGGTCATTCACCCCTCCACTTT. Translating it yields CASSEAVRGHSPLHF.

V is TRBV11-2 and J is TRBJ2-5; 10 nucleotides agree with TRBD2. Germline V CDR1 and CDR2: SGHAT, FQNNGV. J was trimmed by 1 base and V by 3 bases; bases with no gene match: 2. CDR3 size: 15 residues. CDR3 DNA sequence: TGTGCCAGCAGCTTTCTAGCGGGGGTCCAAGAGACCCAGTACTTC. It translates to CASSFLAGVQETQYF.

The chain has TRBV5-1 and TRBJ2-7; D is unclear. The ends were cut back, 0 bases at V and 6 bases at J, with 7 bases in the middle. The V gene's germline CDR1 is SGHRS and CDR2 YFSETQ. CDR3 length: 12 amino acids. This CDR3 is CASSLAGIEQYF. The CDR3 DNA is TGCGCCAGCAGCTTGGCGGGTATCGAGCAGTACTTC.

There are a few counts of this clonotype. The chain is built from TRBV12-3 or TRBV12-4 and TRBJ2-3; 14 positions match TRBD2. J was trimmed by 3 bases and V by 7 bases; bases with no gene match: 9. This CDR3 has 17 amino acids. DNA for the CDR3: TGTGCCAGCACCAGGACTAGCGGGGGGATTAGGACAGATACGCAGTATTTT. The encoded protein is CASTRTSGGIRTDTQYF.

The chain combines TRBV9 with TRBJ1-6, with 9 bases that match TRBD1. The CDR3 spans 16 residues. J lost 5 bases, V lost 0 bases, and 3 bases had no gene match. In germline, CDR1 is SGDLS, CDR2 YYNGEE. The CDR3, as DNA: TGTGCCAGCAGCGTAGCACGGGACAGGGATAATTCACCCCTCCACTTT. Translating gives CASSVARDRDNSPLHF.

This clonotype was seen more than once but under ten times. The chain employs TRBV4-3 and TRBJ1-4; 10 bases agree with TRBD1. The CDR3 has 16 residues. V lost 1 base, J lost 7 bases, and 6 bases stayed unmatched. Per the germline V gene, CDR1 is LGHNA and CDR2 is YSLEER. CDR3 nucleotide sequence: TGCGCCAGCAGCCAAGGCGCGGGACAGGGGAGTGAAAAACTGTTTTTT. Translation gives CASSQGAGQGSEKLFF.

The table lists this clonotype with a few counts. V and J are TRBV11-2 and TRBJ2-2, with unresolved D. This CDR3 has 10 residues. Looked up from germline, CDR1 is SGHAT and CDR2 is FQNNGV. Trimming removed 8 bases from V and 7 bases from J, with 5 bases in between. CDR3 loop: CASSDGELFF. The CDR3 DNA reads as TGTGCCAGCTCTGACGGGGAGCTGTTTTTT.

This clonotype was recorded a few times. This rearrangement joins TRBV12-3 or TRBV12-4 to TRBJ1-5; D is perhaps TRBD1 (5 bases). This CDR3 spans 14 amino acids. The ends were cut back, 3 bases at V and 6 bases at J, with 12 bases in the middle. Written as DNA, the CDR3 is TGTGCCAGCAGTTTGCGGCAGGGACGTCAGCCCCAGCATTTT. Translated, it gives CASSLRQGRQPQHF.

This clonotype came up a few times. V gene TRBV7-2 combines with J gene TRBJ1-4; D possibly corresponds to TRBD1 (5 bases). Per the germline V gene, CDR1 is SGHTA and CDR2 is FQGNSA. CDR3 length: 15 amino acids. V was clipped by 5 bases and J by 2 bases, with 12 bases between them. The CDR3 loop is CASSLGGGTNEKLFF. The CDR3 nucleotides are TGTGCCAGCAGCCTGGGGGGAGGCACTAATGAAAAACTGTTTTTT.

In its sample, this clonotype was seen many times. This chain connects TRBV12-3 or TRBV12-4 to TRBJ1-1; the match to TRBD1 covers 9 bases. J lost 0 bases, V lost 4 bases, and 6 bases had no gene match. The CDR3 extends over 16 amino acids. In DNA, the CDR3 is TGTGCCAGCAGTTCCAGGACAGGGGATATGAACACTGAAGCTTTCTTT. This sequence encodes CASSSRTGDMNTEAFF.